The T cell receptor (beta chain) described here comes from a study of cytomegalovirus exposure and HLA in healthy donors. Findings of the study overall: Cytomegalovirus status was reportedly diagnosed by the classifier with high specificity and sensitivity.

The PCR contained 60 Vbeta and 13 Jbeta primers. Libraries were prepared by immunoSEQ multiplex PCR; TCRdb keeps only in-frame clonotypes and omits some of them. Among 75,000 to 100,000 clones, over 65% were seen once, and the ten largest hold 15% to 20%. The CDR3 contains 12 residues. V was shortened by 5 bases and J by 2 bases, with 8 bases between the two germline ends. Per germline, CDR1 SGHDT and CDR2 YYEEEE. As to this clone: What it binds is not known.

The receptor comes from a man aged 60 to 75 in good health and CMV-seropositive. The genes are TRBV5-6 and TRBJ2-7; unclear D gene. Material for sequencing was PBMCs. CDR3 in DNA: TGTGCCAGCAGTCACATAACCTACGAGCAGTACTTC. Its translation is CASSHITYEQYF.